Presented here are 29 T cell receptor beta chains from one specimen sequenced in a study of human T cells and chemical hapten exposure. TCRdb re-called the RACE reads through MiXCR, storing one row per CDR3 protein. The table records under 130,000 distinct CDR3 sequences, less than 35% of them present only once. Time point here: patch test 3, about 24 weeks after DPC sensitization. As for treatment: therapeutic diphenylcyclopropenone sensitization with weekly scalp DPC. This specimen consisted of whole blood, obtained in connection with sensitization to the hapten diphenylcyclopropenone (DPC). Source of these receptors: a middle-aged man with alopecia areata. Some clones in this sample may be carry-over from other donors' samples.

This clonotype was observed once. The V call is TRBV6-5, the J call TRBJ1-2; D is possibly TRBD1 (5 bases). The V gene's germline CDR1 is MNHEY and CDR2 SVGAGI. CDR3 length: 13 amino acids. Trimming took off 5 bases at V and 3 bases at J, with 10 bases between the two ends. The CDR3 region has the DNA TGTGCCAGCAGTGCCTCGGGGGACTATGGCTACACCTTC. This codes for CASSASGDYGYTF.

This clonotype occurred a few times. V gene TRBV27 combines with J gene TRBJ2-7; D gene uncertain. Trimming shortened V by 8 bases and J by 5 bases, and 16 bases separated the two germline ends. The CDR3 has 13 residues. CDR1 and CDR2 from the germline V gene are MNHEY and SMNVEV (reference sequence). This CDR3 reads CASASTPRHEQYF. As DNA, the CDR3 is TGTGCCAGCGCGAGTACCCCGCGCCACGAGCAGTACTTC.

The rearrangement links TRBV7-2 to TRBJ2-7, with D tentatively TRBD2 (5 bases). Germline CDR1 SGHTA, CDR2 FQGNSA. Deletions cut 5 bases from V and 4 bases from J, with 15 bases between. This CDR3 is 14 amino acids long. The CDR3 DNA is TGTGCCAGCAGCCCGAGGGCGGGCTGGTACGAGCAGTACGTC. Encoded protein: CASSPRAGWYEQYV.

The CDR3 here is CATSPRGQGHNQPQHF. CDR3 DNA: TGTGCCACCAGCCCCCGCGGACAGGGCCACAATCAGCCCCAGCATTTT. The rearrangement links TRBV15 to TRBJ1-5; 8 bases align to TRBD1. V shed 5 bases and J 3 bases; nucleotides not matched to a gene: 9. CDR1 and CDR2 from the germline V gene are LNHNV and YYDKDF (reference sequence). CDR3 size: 16 residues. Variable domain in full (rest from reference TRBV15 and TRBJ1-5): DAMVIQNPRYQVTQFGKPVTLSCSQTLNHNVMYWYQQKSSQAPKLLFHYYDKDFNNEADTPDNFQSRRPNTSFCFLDIRSPGLGDTAMYLCATSPRGQGHNQPQHFGDGTRLSIL.

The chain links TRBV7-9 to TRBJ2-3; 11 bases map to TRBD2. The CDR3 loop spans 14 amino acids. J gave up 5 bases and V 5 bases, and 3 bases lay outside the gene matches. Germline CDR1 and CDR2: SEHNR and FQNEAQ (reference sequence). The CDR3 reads CASSPGTSGDTQYF. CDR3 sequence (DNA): TGTGCCAGCAGCCCAGGGACTAGCGGAGATACGCAGTATTTT.

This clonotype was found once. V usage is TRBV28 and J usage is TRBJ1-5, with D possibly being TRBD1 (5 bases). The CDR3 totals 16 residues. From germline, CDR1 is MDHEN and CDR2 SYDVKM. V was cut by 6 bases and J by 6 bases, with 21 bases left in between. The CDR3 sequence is CASRTDTGAFSQPQHF. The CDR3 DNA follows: TGTGCCAGCAGAACGGACACCGGGGCGTTTAGTCAGCCCCAGCATTTT. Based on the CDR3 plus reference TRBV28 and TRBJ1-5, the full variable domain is DVKVTQSSRYLVKRTGEKVFLECVQDMDHENMFWYRQDPGLGLRLIYFSYDVKMKEKGDIPEGYSVSREKKERFSLILESASTNQTSMYLCASRTDTGAFSQPQHFGDGTRLSIL.

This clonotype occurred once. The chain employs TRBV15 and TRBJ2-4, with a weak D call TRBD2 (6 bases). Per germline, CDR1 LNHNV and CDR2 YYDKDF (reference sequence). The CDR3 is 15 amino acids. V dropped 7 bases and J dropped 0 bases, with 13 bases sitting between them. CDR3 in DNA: TGTGCCACCAAGGAGGGGCTACTAGCCAAAAACATTCAGTACTTC. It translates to CATKEGLLAKNIQYF.

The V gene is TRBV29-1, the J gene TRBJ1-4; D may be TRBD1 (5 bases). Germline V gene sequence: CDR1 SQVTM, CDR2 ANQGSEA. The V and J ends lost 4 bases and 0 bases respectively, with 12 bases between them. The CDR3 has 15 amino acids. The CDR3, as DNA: TGCAGCGTTGTTCTAATGGGGGCAACTAATGAAAAACTGTTTTTT. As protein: CSVVLMGATNEKLFF.

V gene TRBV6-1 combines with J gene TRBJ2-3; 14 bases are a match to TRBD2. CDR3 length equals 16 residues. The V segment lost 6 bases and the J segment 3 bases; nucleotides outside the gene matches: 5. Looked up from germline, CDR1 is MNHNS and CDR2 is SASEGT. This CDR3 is CASSGTSGSTTDTQYF. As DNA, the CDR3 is TGTGCCAGCAGCGGGACTAGCGGGAGTACAACAGATACGCAGTATTTT.

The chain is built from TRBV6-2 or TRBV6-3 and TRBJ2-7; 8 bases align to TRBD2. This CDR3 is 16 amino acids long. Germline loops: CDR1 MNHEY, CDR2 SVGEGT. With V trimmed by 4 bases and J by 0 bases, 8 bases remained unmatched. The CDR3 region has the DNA TGTGCCAGCAGTTCCCTCGGCGGGAGGAGCTCCTACGAGCAGTACGTC. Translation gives CASSSLGGRSSYEQYV.

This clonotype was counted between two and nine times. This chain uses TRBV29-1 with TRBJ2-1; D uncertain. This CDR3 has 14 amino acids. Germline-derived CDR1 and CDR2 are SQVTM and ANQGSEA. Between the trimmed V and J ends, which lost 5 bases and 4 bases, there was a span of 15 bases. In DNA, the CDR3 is TGCAGCGTTCCCGACGCGGCAGCATACAATGAGCAGTTCTTC. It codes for CSVPDAAAYNEQFF.

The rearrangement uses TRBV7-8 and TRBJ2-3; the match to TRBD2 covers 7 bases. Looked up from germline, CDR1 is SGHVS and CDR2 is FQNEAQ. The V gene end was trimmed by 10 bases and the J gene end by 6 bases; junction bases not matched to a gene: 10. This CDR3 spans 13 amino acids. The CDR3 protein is CAISAGRRDTQYF. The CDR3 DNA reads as TGTGCCATTTCAGCGGGGCGACGGGATACGCAGTATTTT.

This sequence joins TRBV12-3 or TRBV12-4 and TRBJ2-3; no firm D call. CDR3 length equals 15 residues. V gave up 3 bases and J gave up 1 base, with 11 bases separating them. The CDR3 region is CASSFVGPGTDTQYF. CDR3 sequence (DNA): TGTGCCAGCAGTTTTGTAGGGCCAGGCACAGATACGCAGTATTTT.

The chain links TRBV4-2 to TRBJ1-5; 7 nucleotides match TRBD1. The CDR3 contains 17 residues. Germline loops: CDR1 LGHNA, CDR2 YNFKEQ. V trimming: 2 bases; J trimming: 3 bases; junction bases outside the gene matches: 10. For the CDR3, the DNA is TGTGCCAGCAGCCAATTGTTCAGGGGGGGTAACAATCAGCCCCAGCATTTT. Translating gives CASSQLFRGGNNQPQHF.

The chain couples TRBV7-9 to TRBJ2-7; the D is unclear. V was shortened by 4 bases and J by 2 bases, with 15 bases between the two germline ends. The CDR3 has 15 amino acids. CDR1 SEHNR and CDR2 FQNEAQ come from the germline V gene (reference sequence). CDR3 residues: CASSSVSIAPYEQYV. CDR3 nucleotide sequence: TGTGCCAGCAGCTCCGTCAGCATAGCTCCCTACGAGCAGTACGTC.

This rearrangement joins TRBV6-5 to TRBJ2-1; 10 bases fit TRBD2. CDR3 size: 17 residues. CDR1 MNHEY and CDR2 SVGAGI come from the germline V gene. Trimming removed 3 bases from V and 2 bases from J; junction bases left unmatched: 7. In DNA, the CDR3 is TGTGCCAGCAGTTATCCTTCACTAGCGGGAACCTACAATGAGCAGTTCTTC. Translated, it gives CASSYPSLAGTYNEQFF.

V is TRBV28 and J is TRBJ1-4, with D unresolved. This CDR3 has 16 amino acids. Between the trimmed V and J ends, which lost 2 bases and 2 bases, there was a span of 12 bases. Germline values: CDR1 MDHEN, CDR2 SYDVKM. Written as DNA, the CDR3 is TGTGCCAGCAGTTTAGAGGGTATAGCGACTAATGAAAAACTGTTTTTT. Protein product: CASSLEGIATNEKLFF. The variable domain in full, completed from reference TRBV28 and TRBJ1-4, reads DVKVTQSSRYLVKRTGEKVFLECVQDMDHENMFWYRQDPGLGLRLIYFSYDVKMKEKGDIPEGYSVSREKKERFSLILESASTNQTSMYLCASSLEGIATNEKLFFGSGTQLSVL.

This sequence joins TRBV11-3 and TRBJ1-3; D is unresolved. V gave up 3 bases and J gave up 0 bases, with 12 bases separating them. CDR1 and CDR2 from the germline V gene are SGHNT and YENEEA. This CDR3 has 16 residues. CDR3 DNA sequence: TGTGCCAGCAGCTTTTCCAGAACCTACTCTGGAAACACCATATATTTT. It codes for CASSFSRTYSGNTIYF.

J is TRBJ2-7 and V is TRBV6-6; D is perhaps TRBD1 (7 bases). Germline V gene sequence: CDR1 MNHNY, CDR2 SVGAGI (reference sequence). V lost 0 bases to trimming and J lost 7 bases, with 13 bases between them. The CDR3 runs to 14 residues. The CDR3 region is CASSYSKGAGEQYV. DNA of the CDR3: TGTGCCAGCAGTTACTCTAAGGGGGCGGGAGAGCAGTACGTC.

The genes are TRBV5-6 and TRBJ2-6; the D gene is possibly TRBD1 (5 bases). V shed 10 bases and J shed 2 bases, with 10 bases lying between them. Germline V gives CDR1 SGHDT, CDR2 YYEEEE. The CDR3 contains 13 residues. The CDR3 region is CAGARPGANVLTF. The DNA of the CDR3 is TGTGCCGGGGCCCGGCCTGGGGCCAACGTCCTGACTTTC.

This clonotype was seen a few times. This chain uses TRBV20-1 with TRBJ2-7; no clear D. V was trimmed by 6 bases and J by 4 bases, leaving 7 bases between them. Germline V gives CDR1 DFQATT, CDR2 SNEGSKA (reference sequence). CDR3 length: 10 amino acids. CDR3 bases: TGCAGTGCCATCCCTTACGAGCAGTACTTC. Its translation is CSAIPYEQYF.

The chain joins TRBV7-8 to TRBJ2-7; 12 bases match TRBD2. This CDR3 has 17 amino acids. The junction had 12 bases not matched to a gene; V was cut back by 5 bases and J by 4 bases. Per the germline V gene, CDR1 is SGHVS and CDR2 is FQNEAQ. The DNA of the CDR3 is TGTGCCAGCAGCCCGAGACTAGCGGGAGCCTCCGAATACGAGCAGTACGTC. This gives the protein CASSPRLAGASEYEQYV.

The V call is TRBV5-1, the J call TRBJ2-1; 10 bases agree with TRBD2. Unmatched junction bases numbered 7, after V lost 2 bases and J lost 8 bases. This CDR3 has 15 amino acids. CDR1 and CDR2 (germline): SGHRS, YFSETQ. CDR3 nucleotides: TGCGCCAGCAGCTTAGCACTAGCGGGAACGGATGAGCAGTTCTTC. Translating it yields CASSLALAGTDEQFF.

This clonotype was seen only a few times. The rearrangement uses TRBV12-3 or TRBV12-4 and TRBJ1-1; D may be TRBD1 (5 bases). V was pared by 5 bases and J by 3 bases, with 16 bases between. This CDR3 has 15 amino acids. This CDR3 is CASSTRTRGHTEAFF. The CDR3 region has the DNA TGTGCCAGCAGTACACGGACAAGGGGCCACACTGAAGCTTTCTTT.

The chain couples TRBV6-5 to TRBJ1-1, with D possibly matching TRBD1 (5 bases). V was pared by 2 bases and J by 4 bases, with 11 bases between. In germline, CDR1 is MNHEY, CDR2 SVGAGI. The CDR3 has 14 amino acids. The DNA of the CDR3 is TGTGCCAGCAGTTACGAGGGGTCTCGCACTGAAGCTTTCTTT. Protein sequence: CASSYEGSRTEAFF.

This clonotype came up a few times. CDR3 loop: CASSSAAGANVLTF. The CDR3 nucleotides are TGTGCCAGCTCCTCGGCGGCTGGGGCCAACGTCCTGACTTTC. The chain uses TRBV18 and TRBJ2-6, with unresolved D. The CDR3 consists of 14 residues. The V end was cut by 6 bases, the J end by 2 bases, with 8 bases between. The V gene's germline CDR1 is KGHSH and CDR2 LQKENI.

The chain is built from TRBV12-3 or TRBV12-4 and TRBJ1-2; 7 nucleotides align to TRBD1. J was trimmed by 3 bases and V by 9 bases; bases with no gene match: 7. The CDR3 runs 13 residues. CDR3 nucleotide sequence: TGTGCCAGTTCCCCTACAGGGGACTATGGCTACACCTTC. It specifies CASSPTGDYGYTF.

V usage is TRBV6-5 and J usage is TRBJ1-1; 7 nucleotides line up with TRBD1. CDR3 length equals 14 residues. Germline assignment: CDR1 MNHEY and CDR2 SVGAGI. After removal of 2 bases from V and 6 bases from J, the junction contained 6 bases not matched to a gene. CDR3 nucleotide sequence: TGTGCCAGCAGTTACGCCGGGACAGTTTCTGAAGCTTTCTTT. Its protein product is CASSYAGTVSEAFF.

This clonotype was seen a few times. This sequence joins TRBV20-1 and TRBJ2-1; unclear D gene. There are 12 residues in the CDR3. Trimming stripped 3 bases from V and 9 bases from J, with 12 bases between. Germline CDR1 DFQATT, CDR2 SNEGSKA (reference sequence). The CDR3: CSASAQAPEQFF. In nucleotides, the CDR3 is TGCAGTGCTAGTGCCCAGGCTCCTGAGCAGTTCTTC.